This T cell receptor (beta chain) appears in the sequencing data of a study of T-cell memory formation after mild COVID-19. This clonotype was observed at least ten times. Germline lookup yields CDR1 SGHRS and CDR2 YFSETQ. CDR3 length: 15 residues. Trimming pared 0 bases from V and 0 bases from J, leaving 6 bases between. TCRdb used MiXCR to reprocess the 5' RACE reads, holding one entry per CDR3 protein. Counted here are 200,000 to 300,000 distinct CDR3 sequences, approximately 15% occurring once; the ten biggest clones make up more than 20%. The chain couples TRBV5-1 to TRBJ1-4; unclear D gene. The clonotype was recovered from a young man who had mild COVID-19 (a few samples of this study predate the infection). Cell type and time point are not known. Material: PBMCs or a T cell subset sorted from them (not recorded which). CDR3 bases: TGCGCCAGCAGCTTGGGGCCCTCAACTAATGAAAAACTGTTTTTT. Protein sequence: CASSLGPSTNEKLFF.